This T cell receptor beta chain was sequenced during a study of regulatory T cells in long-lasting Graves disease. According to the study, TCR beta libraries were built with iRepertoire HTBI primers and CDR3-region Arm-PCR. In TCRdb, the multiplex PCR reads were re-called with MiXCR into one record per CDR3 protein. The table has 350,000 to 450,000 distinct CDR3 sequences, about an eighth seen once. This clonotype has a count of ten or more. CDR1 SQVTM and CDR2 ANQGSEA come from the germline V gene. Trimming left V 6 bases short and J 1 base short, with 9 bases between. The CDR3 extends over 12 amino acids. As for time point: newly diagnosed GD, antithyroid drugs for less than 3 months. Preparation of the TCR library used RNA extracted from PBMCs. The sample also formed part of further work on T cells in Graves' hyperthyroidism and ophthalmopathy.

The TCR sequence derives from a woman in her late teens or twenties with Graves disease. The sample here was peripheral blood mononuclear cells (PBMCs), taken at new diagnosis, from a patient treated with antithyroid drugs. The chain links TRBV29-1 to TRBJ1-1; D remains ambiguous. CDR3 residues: CSVHDGNTEAFF. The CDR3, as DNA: TGCAGCGTCCATGACGGGAACACTGAAGCTTTCTTT.